A selection of T cell receptor beta chains follows, all from one sample in a study of blood T cell repertoires in COVID-19. Libraries were prepared by immunoSEQ multiplex PCR; TCRdb keeps only in-frame clonotypes and omits some of them. The data show over 20,000 clones, 80% to 90% seen once. Source material: peripheral blood. The source is a man in his 70s with acute or convalescent COVID-19. Both conserved end residues are part of each CDR3.

cdr3_aa	v_call	j_call
CASSPLLAINTGELFF	TRBV18	TRBJ2-2
CASSGTGESYEQYF	TRBV28	TRBJ2-7
CASSPAGPNTEAFF	TRBV3-1/TRBV3-2	TRBJ1-1
CASSGQGLNQPQHF	TRBV2	TRBJ1-5
CASSEFSGLQETQYF	TRBV10-1	TRBJ2-5
CASGDCLHF	TRBV12-5	TRBJ1-6
CASSIDGGKSTDTQYF	TRBV19	TRBJ2-3
CASSPHQGRGTEAFF	TRBV28	TRBJ1-1
CASSINPEGDEQFF	TRBV19	TRBJ2-1
CASSLSLVTRDEQYF	TRBV27	TRBJ2-7
CASSPEFTGIEQFF	TRBV2	TRBJ2-1
CATGTPREAGELFF	TRBV10-3	TRBJ2-2
CASSWAGGNEQFF	TRBV19	TRBJ2-1
CASSHDRADTEAFF	TRBV6-5	TRBJ1-1
CATSPWGQGSTEAFF	TRBV15	TRBJ1-1
CASSMDRSSYNEQFF	TRBV19	TRBJ2-1
CASSIATGDTEAFF	TRBV19	TRBJ1-1
CSAGLGAWNEQFF	TRBV29-1	TRBJ2-1
CASSPDRVANYGYTF	TRBV18	TRBJ1-2
CASRTSAGNYGYTF	TRBV5-1	TRBJ1-2
CASSLGDTTTYEQYF	TRBV7-2	TRBJ2-7
CASSLNRGLGAFF	TRBV5-1	TRBJ1-1
CASSLEVAGSTDTQYF	TRBV5-1	TRBJ2-3
CASSIVWDRGRDGYTF	TRBV19	TRBJ1-2
CASSPLGQGALGQPQHF	TRBV19	TRBJ1-5
CASSPRSGEQFF	TRBV18	TRBJ2-1
CAGSSTGGALYGYTF	TRBV6-2/TRBV6-3	TRBJ1-2
CSVRGYNEQFF	TRBV29-1	TRBJ2-1
CASSLGAGSPGIWNF	TRBV5-4	TRBJ2-5
CASRAGVPTYEQYF	TRBV6-5	TRBJ2-7
CASSQAGAGGNEQFF	TRBV3-1/TRBV3-2	TRBJ2-1
CASSPLRTSDSYEQYF	TRBV3-1/TRBV3-2	TRBJ2-7
CASSSGQANYGYTF	TRBV28	TRBJ1-2
CAISESGGTNEKLFF	TRBV10-3	TRBJ1-4
CASSIQDRIGYEQYF	TRBV19	TRBJ2-7
CASSLRVRSTGELFF	TRBV5-6	TRBJ2-2
CATGRDQETQYF	TRBV24-1	TRBJ2-5
CASSPPGLGVGDEQFF	TRBV18	TRBJ2-1
CASSEERSGNTIYF	TRBV25-1	TRBJ1-3
CASSPRTGTGNTGELFF	TRBV27	TRBJ2-2
CASSLRTSGTDTQYF	TRBV5-1	TRBJ2-3
CASSPGSQPTGEQYF	TRBV18	TRBJ2-7
CATNSGLSAYEQYF	TRBV10-3	TRBJ2-7
CASSEGLAGTDTQYF	TRBV2	TRBJ2-3
CASSPQGGYGYTF	TRBV5-1	TRBJ1-2
CASSLEPGQGGEQYF	TRBV5-1	TRBJ2-7